The 7 T cell receptor beta chains presented below share a single source sample, sequenced in a study of blood T cell repertoires in COVID-19. Here immunoSEQ multiplex PCR was the method, and the copy in TCRdb shows in-frame clones only, minus some. The profile shows fewer than 250,000 clones, about nine tenths of them singletons. Input material: peripheral blood. These receptors came from a woman aged 55-69 years with acute or convalescent COVID-19.

The CDR3 DNA sequence: TGTGCCAGCAGTTTCCAGTCTCTCGGGGGGAACACTGAAGCTTTCTTT. This translates into CASSFQSLGGNTEAFF. The rearrangement links TRBV27 to TRBJ1-1, with D perhaps TRBD1 (5 bases). Trimming left V 3 bases short and J 1 base short, with 15 bases between. Germline V CDR1 and CDR2: MNHEY, SMNVEV (reference sequence). The CDR3 is 16 amino acids.

This rearrangement joins TRBV6-4 to TRBJ1-2; 10 nucleotides match TRBD1. Trimming took 6 bases from V and 7 from J; bases not matched to a gene: 11. Germline V gene data show CDR1 as MRHNA and CDR2 as SNTAGT. The CDR3 is made up of 15 amino acids. CDR3 bases: TGTGCCAGCAGAGCTGACCCCGGACAGGGGGTTGGCTACACCTTC. This translates into CASRADPGQGVGYTF.

V and J are TRBV20-1 and TRBJ2-1, with a possible D match to TRBD1 (6 bases). Germline-derived CDR1 and CDR2 are DFQATT and SNEGSKA (reference sequence). V was trimmed by 3 bases and J by 12 bases, leaving 12 bases between them. This CDR3 has 11 residues. The CDR3 nucleotides are TGCAGTGCTAGCTCCCCGGACAGGCAGTTCTTC. Encoded protein: CSASSPDRQFF.

The chain has TRBV5-1 and TRBJ1-1, with D perhaps TRBD1 (5 bases). The germline V gene has CDR1 SGHRS and CDR2 YFSETQ. This CDR3 has 14 residues. V lost 2 bases and J lost 5, with 13 bases in between. The CDR3 DNA follows: TGCGCCAGCAGCTTTAGTCAGGGAGGGACTGAAGCTTTCTTT. It is translated as CASSFSQGGTEAFF.

The chain couples TRBV23-1 to TRBJ2-3; TRBD2 aligns across 7 bases. TRBV23-1 is classed as an ORF, of uncertain function. The CDR3 covers 20 residues. Germline trimming cut 0 bases from V and 1 base from J; bases unmatched to any gene: 16. The CDR3, as DNA: TGCGCCAGCAGTCAATCTTGTATCAACCATAGGGCGGGGGGCACAGATACGCAGTATTTT. Translation gives CASSQSCINHRAGGTDTQYF.

The CDR3: CASSHSLRRLARGSSYEQYF. The CDR3 bases are TGTGCCAGCAGCCACTCCCTTCGCCGCTTGGCCCGAGGAAGCTCCTACGAGCAGTACTTC. The genes are TRBV5-4 and TRBJ2-7; D not certain. Germline V gives CDR1 SGHNT, CDR2 YYREEE (reference sequence). Trimming removed 4 bases from V and 0 bases from J, with 29 bases in between. There are 20 residues in the CDR3. Supplemented by reference TRBV5-4 and TRBJ2-7, the full variable domain reads ETGVTQSPTHLIKTRGQQVTLRCSSQSGHNTVSWYQQALGQGPQFIFQYYREEENGRGNFPPRFSGLQFPNYSSELNVNALELDDSALYLCASSHSLRRLARGSSYEQYFGPGTRLTVT.

The chain has TRBV12-3 or TRBV12-4 and TRBJ1-2, with 8 bases matching TRBD1. J lost 6 bases, V lost 5 bases, and 2 bases had no gene match. CDR3 size: 12 residues. The CDR3 is CASSLRGHGYTF. CDR3 in DNA: TGTGCCAGCAGTCTCAGGGGGCATGGCTACACCTTC.